The clone carrying this TCR beta chain was seen a few times. It was during active infection that Seattle patients were enrolled and then longitudinally followed. The data are from a study of blood T cell repertoires in COVID-19. In the study's own analysis: Cell counts per sample came from amplifying reference gene primers. Libraries were prepared by immunoSEQ multiplex PCR; TCRdb keeps only in-frame clonotypes and omits some of them. That table furnishes V, J and clone size, whereas the DNA furnished D and trimming. The sample yields a few hundred thousand clones, approximately 84% seen once. The length of the CDR3 is 14 residues. The germline V gene encodes CDR1 LGHDT and CDR2 YNNKEL (reference sequence). J lost 4 bases, V lost 5 bases, and 5 bases had no gene match.

This receptor was taken from a person aged 65 to 85 with COVID-19, enrolled during active disease. Sample: peripheral blood. The chain uses TRBV3-1 (or the pseudogene TRBV3-2) and TRBJ1-2; 9 bases fit TRBD1. The CDR3 sequence is CASSGGQGLYGYTF. In nucleotides, the CDR3 is TGTGCCAGCAGCGGGGGACAGGGACTCTATGGCTACACCTTC.